The 27 T cell receptor beta chains below come from one sample, sequenced in a study of OX40 agonist ivuxolimab in advanced cancers. Produced via immunoSEQ multiplex PCR; TCRdb's table is partial and in-frame only. The sample has tens of thousands of clones, roughly 94% seen once. Sequenced here: CD4+ or CD8+ T cells sorted from blood, sampled in a trial of the OX40 agonist ivuxolimab. All receptors come from an adult with an advanced solid tumor such as melanoma, head and neck, liver or kidney cancer.

In its sample, this clone was seen once. The V call is TRBV27, the J call TRBJ2-5; D possibly corresponds to TRBD1 (5 bases). CDR1 and CDR2 from the germline V gene are MNHEY and SMNVEV (reference sequence). The V and J ends lost 7 bases and 5 bases respectively, with 11 bases between them. The CDR3 is 12 amino acids. The CDR3 loop is CASTARVETQYF. The CDR3 region has the DNA TGTGCCAGCACGGCCAGGGTGGAGACCCAGTACTTC.

The CDR3 bases are TGTGCCAGCAAAATGGGGGGAAGCTCCTACGAGCAGTACTTC. Protein sequence: CASKMGGSSYEQYF. V gene TRBV27 combines with J gene TRBJ2-7; TRBD2 is a possible D gene (6 bases). The CDR3 length is 14 residues. Looked up from germline, CDR1 is MNHEY and CDR2 is SMNVEV (reference sequence). Trimming removed 7 bases at V and 0 bases at J, with 13 bases between.

The chain recombines TRBV15 with TRBJ1-6, with D possibly matching TRBD1 (6 bases). The V end lost 3 bases, the J end lost 7 bases, and 13 bases lay between the germline ends. The CDR3 consists of 15 residues. Per germline, CDR1 LNHNV and CDR2 YYDKDF (reference sequence). Here the CDR3 DNA reads TGTGCCACCAGCAGCCGCCGGGACACGAATTCACCCCTCCACTTT. Amino acid sequence: CATSSRRDTNSPLHF.

The rearrangement links TRBV28 to TRBJ2-7; D unresolved. The germline V gene has CDR1 MDHEN and CDR2 SYDVKM. The V end lost 6 bases, the J end lost 0 bases, and 9 bases lay between the germline ends. The CDR3 totals 13 residues. DNA of the CDR3: TGTGCCAGCAGCTCCACCGGCTCCTACGAGCAGTACTTC. This gives the protein CASSSTGSYEQYF.

This chain's CDR3 is CASSYTGRNGYTF. DNA for the CDR3: TGTGCCAGCAGTTATACAGGGAGGAATGGCTACACCTTC. The chain couples TRBV27 to TRBJ1-2, with D perhaps matching TRBD1 (6 bases). CDR3 size: 13 residues. Trimming shortened V by 4 bases and J by 6 bases, and 12 bases separated the two germline ends. Germline V lookup: CDR1 MNHEY, CDR2 SMNVEV (reference sequence).

The chain employs TRBV5-1 and TRBJ2-2, with 9 nucleotides matching TRBD1. The CDR3 extends over 15 amino acids. V lost 5 bases and J lost 5; bases outside the gene matches: 7. Germline values: CDR1 SGHRS, CDR2 YFSETQ. The CDR3 DNA is TGCGCCAGCAGTTATGGACAGGGGCATACCGGGGAGCTGTTTTTT. This encodes CASSYGQGHTGELFF.

This chain links TRBV5-6 with TRBJ2-1; D uncertain. The CDR3 length is 15 residues. Germline CDR1 SGHDT, CDR2 YYEEEE. Trimming removed 0 bases at V and 15 bases at J, with 22 bases between. CDR3 protein: CASSLGTWVSMSTFF. In DNA, the CDR3 is TGTGCCAGCAGCTTGGGGACCTGGGTTTCTATGAGCACGTTCTTC.

J is TRBJ2-1 and V is TRBV27; D perhaps matches TRBD1 (5 bases). This CDR3 is built from 13 residues. Trimming shortened V by 6 bases and J by 6 bases, and 12 bases separated the two germline ends. Looked up from germline, CDR1 is MNHEY and CDR2 is SMNVEV (reference sequence). CDR3 loop: CASSPRDFNEQFF. CDR3 in DNA: TGTGCCAGCAGCCCCAGGGATTTCAATGAGCAGTTCTTC.

The chain is built from TRBV19 and TRBJ2-6; D not resolved. The germline CDR1 and CDR2 sequences are LNHDA and SQIVND (reference sequence). The CDR3 totals 20 residues. The V gene lost 6 bases and the J gene lost 0 bases, with 24 bases spanning the gap. As DNA, the CDR3 is TGTGCCAGTAGACGTTTGGGAACAGCGCCGGATAGCTCTGGGGCCAACGTCCTGACTTTC. This encodes CASRRLGTAPDSSGANVLTF. Full variable domain (missing parts from reference TRBV19 and TRBJ2-6): DGGITQSPKYLFRKEGQNVTLSCEQNLNHDAMYWYRQDPGQGLRLIYYSQIVNDFQKGDIAEGYSVSREKKESFPLTVTSAQKNPTAFYLCASRRLGTAPDSSGANVLTFGAGSRLTVL.

This chain connects TRBV7-2 to TRBJ2-7, with D possibly TRBD2 on 6 matching bases. The germline gives CDR1 SGHTA, CDR2 FQGNSA. This CDR3 has 14 amino acids. Trimming cost V 3 bases and J 4 bases, with 13 bases left between them. CDR3 sequence reads: CASSFVPGEYEQYF. The CDR3 nucleotides read TGTGCCAGCAGCTTTGTCCCGGGAGAGTACGAGCAGTACTTC. Filled out from reference TRBV7-2 and TRBJ2-7, the complete variable domain reads GAGVSQSPSNKVTEKGKDVELRCDPISGHTALYWYRQSLGQGLEFLIYFQGNSAPDKSGLPSDRFSAERTGGSVSTLTIQRTQQEDSAVYLCASSFVPGEYEQYFGPGTRLTVT.

The CDR3 is CASRGLSGRVDNEQFF. CDR3 DNA: TGTGCCAGCAGGGGACTAAGCGGGAGAGTAGACAATGAGCAGTTCTTC. The rearrangement uses TRBV21-1 and TRBJ2-1; the table's D call, TRBD2, was not checked against the DNA. TRBV21-1 is labeled a pseudogene. The CDR3 has 16 amino acids.

V usage is TRBV4-3 and J usage is TRBJ2-7; 8 nucleotides line up with TRBD2. The CDR3 contains 15 residues. CDR1 is LGHNA, CDR2 YSLEER, per germline. Losses at the gene ends were 0 bases for V and 7 bases for J; bases not matched to a gene: 8. CDR3 amino acids: CASSQDRELAVEQYF. The CDR3 DNA sequence: TGCGCCAGCAGCCAAGATAGGGAACTAGCGGTTGAGCAGTACTTC.

The genes are TRBV21-1 and TRBJ2-4; the table's TRBD1 call for D was not verified on the DNA. TRBV21-1 is given as a pseudogene. The CDR3 has 17 residues. The CDR3 here is CASSTRRGRKAKNIQYF. The DNA of the CDR3 is TGTGCCAGCAGCACGCGCAGGGGTCGGAAAGCCAAAAACATTCAGTACTTC.

Here the CDR3 reads CASSLRGGPPYEQYF. CDR3 coding DNA: TGTGCCAGCAGTTTACGCGGGGGACCCCCCTACGAGCAGTACTTC. V and J are TRBV28 and TRBJ2-7, with 7 bases fitting TRBD2. The V and J ends lost 2 bases and 2 bases, in that order; junction bases with no gene match: 6. CDR3 length: 15 residues. Germline V lookup: CDR1 MDHEN, CDR2 SYDVKM.

The genes are TRBV2 and TRBJ2-1; 11 bases agree with TRBD2. The CDR3 has 15 amino acids. Germline V gene lookup returns CDR1 SNHLY and CDR2 FYNNEI. V lost 7 bases and J lost 8; bases outside the gene matches: 10. Here the CDR3 reads CASKSSGGAGDEQFF. Here the CDR3 DNA reads TGTGCCAGCAAAAGTAGCGGGGGGGCCGGGGATGAGCAGTTCTTC.

This chain links TRBV4-1 with TRBJ2-7, with no clear D. The V gene's germline CDR1 is MGHRA and CDR2 YSYEKL. CDR3 size: 15 residues. Trimming shortened V by 5 bases and J by 0 bases, and 14 bases separated the two germline ends. The CDR3 loop is CASSYQWLSSYEQYF. The CDR3 nucleotides are TGCGCCAGCAGCTACCAATGGCTATCCTCCTACGAGCAGTACTTC.

The chain couples TRBV28 to TRBJ1-3; D gene ambiguous. The CDR3 contains 16 residues. Germline V gene sequence: CDR1 MDHEN, CDR2 SYDVKM. V gave up 6 bases and J gave up 5 bases, with 20 bases separating them. CDR3 protein: CASSPLLSWGRNTIYF. The CDR3 DNA sequence: TGTGCCAGCAGCCCCCTTTTATCCTGGGGTAGAAACACCATATATTTT.

The gene calls are TRBV4-2 and TRBJ1-5, with D possibly being TRBD1 (6 bases). The CDR3 extends over 15 amino acids. From germline, CDR1 is LGHNA and CDR2 YNFKEQ. V was shortened by 0 bases and J by 5 bases, with 11 bases between the two germline ends. This chain's CDR3 is CASSQELQGDQPQHF. For the CDR3, the DNA is TGTGCCAGCAGCCAAGAGTTACAGGGAGATCAGCCCCAGCATTTT.

The V and J genes are TRBV5-6 and TRBJ1-1; tentatively, D is TRBD1 (5 bases). With 4 bases removed from V and 4 bases from J, the gap between germline ends came to 8 bases. The germline CDR1 and CDR2 sequences are SGHDT and YYEEEE. The CDR3 is 12 amino acids. DNA of the CDR3: TGTGCCAGCAGCACGGGGCTCACTGAAGCTTTCTTT. The encoded protein is CASSTGLTEAFF.

The rearrangement links TRBV6-1 to TRBJ2-7; no definite D call. CDR1 is MNHNS and CDR2 is SASEGT in the germline V gene. V was trimmed by 3 bases and J by 2 bases, leaving 11 bases between them. There are 14 residues in the CDR3. The CDR3 reads CASSEAGNPYEQYF. The CDR3 DNA is TGTGCCAGCAGTGAGGCAGGTAACCCCTACGAGCAGTACTTC.

This chain joins TRBV6-5 and TRBJ2-3; TRBD2 agrees at 8 bases. CDR1 and CDR2 (germline): MNHEY, SVGAGI. The V segment lost 7 bases and the J segment 3 bases; nucleotides outside the gene matches: 9. This CDR3 is built from 15 residues. The CDR3 reads CASTSIAGGTDTQYF. The CDR3 DNA follows: TGTGCCAGCACCTCCATTGCGGGGGGAACAGATACGCAGTATTTT.

The chain joins TRBV5-4 to TRBJ1-1; D is possibly TRBD1 (6 bases). This CDR3 has 12 amino acids. Per the germline V gene, CDR1 is SGHNT and CDR2 is YYREEE (reference sequence). V dropped 3 bases and J dropped 8 bases, with 11 bases sitting between them. The CDR3 DNA reads as TGTGCCAGCAGCTCCGGGACACTCGAAGCTTTCTTT. Protein: CASSSGTLEAFF.

The chain recombines TRBV27 with TRBJ1-1; D possibly corresponds to TRBD1 (5 bases). Trimming removed 2 bases at V and 4 bases at J, with 8 bases between. CDR3 length: 13 residues. Germline-derived CDR1 and CDR2 are MNHEY and SMNVEV (reference sequence). Written as DNA, the CDR3 is TGTGCCAGCAGTTTAGCAGGGAGCACTGAAGCTTTCTTT. Translating gives CASSLAGSTEAFF.

The J gene is TRBJ2-7, the V gene TRBV7-3, with D possibly TRBD1 on 6 matching bases. The CDR3 consists of 15 residues. Germline V gene data show CDR1 as SGHTA and CDR2 as FQGTGA. Trimming stripped 5 bases from V and 5 bases from J, with 19 bases between. This CDR3 reads CASSPFPRQEDEQYF. CDR3 bases: TGTGCCAGCAGCCCATTCCCGCGACAGGAGGACGAGCAGTACTTC.

The gene calls are TRBV7-9 and TRBJ2-7; D might be TRBD2 (5 bases). The CDR3 is made up of 16 amino acids. Germline-derived CDR1 and CDR2 are SEHNR and FQNEAQ (reference sequence). The V gene lost 0 bases and the J gene lost 0 bases, with 12 bases spanning the gap. As DNA, the CDR3 is TGTGCCAGCAGCTTAGCGCCGAGGGCTTTCTCCTACGAGCAGTACTTC. It encodes CASSLAPRAFSYEQYF. Together with reference TRBV7-9 and TRBJ2-7, the CDR3 gives the full variable domain: DTGVSQNPRHKITKRGQNVTFRCDPISEHNRLYWYRQTLGQGPEFLTYFQNEAQLEKSRLLSDRFSAERPKGSFSTLEIQRTEQGDSAMYLCASSLAPRAFSYEQYFGPGTRLTVT.

The J gene is TRBJ2-1, the V gene TRBV6-5; TRBD1 matches 8 bases. This CDR3 region has 12 residues. With V trimmed by 2 bases and J by 13 bases, 4 bases remained unmatched. Germline V gene lookup returns CDR1 MNHEY and CDR2 SVGAGI. The CDR3 here is CASSYPGQGQFF. CDR3 nucleotide sequence: TGTGCCAGCAGTTACCCAGGACAGGGACAGTTCTTC.

This rearrangement joins TRBV7-2 to TRBJ1-1; the D gene is possibly TRBD1 (6 bases). Germline CDR1 and CDR2: SGHTA and FQGNSA. This CDR3 is built from 16 residues. V dropped 5 bases and J dropped 5 bases, with 21 bases sitting between them. Here the CDR3 reads CASSRRIRGQGTEAFF. In DNA, the CDR3 is TGTGCCAGCAGCCGACGGATAAGGGGTCAGGGGACTGAAGCTTTCTTT.